Below, 2 T cell receptor beta chains from the same sample are listed, as sequenced in a study of cytomegalovirus exposure and HLA in healthy donors. With 60 Vbeta and 13 Jbeta primers, the PCR was carried out. TCRdb's table, derived via immunoSEQ multiplex PCR, lists solely in-frame clones and lacks some. The sample carries roughly 93,000 clones, around four fifths recorded once. Input material: PBMCs. The source is a man under 40 in good health and CMV-seronegative.

This chain joins TRBV28 and TRBJ2-1, with D tentatively TRBD1 (5 bases). The V gene's germline CDR1 is MDHEN and CDR2 SYDVKM. Trimming removed 3 bases from V and 12 bases from J, with 9 bases in between. The length of the CDR3 is 11 residues. CDR3 coding DNA: TGTGCCAGCAGTTTGTCTAGGGGGCAGTTCTTC. Translated: CASSLSRGQFF.

V usage is TRBV6-4 and J usage is TRBJ2-2; TRBD1 agrees at 9 bases. Per the germline V gene, CDR1 is MRHNA and CDR2 is SNTAGT. V was pared by 0 bases and J by 3 bases, with 2 bases of the junction left unmatched. CDR3 length equals 16 residues. CDR3: CASSDSGTGHTGELFF. The CDR3 DNA follows: TGTGCCAGCAGTGACTCCGGGACAGGGCACACCGGGGAGCTGTTTTTT.